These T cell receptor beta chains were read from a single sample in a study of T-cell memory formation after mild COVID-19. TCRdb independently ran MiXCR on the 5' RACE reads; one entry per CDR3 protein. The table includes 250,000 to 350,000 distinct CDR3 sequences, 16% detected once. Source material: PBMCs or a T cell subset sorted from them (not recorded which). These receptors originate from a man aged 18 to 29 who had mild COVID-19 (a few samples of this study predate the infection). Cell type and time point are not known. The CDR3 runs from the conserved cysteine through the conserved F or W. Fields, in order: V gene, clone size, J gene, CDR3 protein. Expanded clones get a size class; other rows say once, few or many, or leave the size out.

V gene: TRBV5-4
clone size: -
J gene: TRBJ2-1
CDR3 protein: CASSLEFGRLAGDNEQFF

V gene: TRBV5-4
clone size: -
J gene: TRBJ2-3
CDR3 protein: CASSPDRASTDTQYF

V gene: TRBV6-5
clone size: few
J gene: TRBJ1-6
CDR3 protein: CASSSEDRPLHF

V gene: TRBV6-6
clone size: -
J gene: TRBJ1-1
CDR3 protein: CASTPERYGVAFF

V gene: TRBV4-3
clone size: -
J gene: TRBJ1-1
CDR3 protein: CASSQWDRVTEAFF

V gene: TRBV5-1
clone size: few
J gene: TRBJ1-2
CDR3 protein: CASSLSPNYGYTF

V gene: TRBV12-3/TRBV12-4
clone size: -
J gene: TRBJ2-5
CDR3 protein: CASSPKGVQETQYF

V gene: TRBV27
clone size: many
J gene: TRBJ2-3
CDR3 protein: CATAGRNTDTQYF

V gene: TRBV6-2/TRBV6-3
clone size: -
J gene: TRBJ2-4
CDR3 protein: CASSYSRGAKNIQYF

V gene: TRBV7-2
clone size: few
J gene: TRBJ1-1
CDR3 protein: CASSLTGPSEAFF

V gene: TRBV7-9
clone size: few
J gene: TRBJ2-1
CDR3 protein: CASSLGPGLENNEQFF

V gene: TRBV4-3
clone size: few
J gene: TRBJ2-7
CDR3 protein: CASSFVGEAYEQYF

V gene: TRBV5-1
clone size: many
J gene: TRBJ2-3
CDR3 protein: CASRPPGQGTDTQYF

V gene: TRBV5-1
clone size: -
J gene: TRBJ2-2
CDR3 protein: CASSAPQGAGELFF

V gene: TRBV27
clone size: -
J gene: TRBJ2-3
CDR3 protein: CASSLTGLPSTDTQYF

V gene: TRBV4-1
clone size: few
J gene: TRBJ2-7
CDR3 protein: CASSHRDRGLYEQYF

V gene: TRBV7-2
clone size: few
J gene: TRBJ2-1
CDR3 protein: CASSWASGYNEQFF

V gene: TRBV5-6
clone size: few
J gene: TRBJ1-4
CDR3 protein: CASSSLTGTKEKLFF

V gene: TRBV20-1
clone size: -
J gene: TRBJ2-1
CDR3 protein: CSATSSSGGANEQFF

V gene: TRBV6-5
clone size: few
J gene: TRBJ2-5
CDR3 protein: CASSYGGAGEETQYF

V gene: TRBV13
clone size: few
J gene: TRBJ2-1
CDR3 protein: CASSPALGGTYNEQFF

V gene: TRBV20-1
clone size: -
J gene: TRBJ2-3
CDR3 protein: CSAWTSGGASDTQYF

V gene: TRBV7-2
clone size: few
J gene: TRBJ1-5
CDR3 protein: CASSLVRVPIYQPQHF

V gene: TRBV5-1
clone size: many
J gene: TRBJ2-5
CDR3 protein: CASRTNQETQYF

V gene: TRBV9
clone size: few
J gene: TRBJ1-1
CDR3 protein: CASSSLQGRAFF

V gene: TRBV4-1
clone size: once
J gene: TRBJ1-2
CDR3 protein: CASSQDRDYGYTF

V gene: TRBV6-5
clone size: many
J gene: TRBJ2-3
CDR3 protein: CASSSPPDDTDTQYF

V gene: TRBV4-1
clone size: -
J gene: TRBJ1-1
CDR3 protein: CASSQHTGVNTEAFF

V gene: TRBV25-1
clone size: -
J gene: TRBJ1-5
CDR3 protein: CASSEAGNFNQPQHF

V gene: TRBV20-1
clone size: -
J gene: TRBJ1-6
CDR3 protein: CSARAPTGGSNSPLHF

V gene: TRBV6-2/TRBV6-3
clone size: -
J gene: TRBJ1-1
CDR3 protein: CASSSGQATGEAFF

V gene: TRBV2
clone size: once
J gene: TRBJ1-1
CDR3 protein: CASSREGQGFIGAFF

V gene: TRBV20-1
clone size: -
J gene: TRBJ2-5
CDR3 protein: CSAQGYRGQETQYF

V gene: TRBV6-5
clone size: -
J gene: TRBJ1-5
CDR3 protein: CASSSLGRDQPQHF

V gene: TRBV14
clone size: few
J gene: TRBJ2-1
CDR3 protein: CASSHPPKPYNEQFF

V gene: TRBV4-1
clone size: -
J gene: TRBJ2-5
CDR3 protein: CASSQDPVSGETQYF

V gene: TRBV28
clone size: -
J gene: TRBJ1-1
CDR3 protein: CASSNGGRVNTEAFF

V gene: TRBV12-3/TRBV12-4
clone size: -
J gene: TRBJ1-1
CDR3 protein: CASRGQEAFF

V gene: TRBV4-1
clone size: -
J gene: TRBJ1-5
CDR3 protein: CASSAGLRTNQPQHF

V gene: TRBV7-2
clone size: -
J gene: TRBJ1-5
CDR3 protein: CASSSRQGLNQPQHF

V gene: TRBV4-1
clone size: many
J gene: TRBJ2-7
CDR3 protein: CASSQGLAGSYEQYF

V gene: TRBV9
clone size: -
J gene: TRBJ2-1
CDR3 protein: CASSVFGWPANEQFF

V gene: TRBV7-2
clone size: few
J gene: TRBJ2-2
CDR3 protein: CASSPGRDTGELFF

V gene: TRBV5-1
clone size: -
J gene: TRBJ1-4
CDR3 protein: CASSVGDSNEKLFF

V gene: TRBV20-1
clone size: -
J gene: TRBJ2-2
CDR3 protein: CSARDPGHVTGELFF